The sequence of this T cell receptor (beta chain) was determined in a study of cytomegalovirus exposure and HLA in healthy donors (dated 2017 in TCRdb). At the level of the whole study: An earlier analysis of 587 of the donors reported 276 Gb of sequence data and approximately 120 million unique TCR beta sequences obtained from 150 million to 200 million T cells. An early release covering more than 500 HLA-typed donors comprised 300 to 350 gigabases of sequencing data and roughly 85 million unique TCR sequences. Of the 398 genotyped donors, approximately 83% fell in the genetic ancestry cluster associated with self-reported Caucasian donors. The study aimed to test whether cataloging public T cell receptors could reveal signatures of past pathogen exposure. The study used immunosequencing to profile the T cell repertoires of around 600 subjects and linked those repertoires to cytomegalovirus serostatus. In addition to the first cohort of approximately 670 subjects, a separate validation cohort of around 110 different subjects was used. To predict cytomegalovirus infection status, the study brought together high-throughput TCR immunosequencing, statistical association of individual TCRs with disease status, and machine learning. To study patterns of TCR occurrence, a later analysis re-analyzed previously published TCR beta repertoires from 550 to 800 donors and added high-resolution HLA genotyping. Rather than drawing on any new phenotypic data, the later analysis identified candidate immune exposures from TCR beta sequences and the way those sequences occurred across donors. An earlier analysis of fewer than 750 of the donors used high-throughput TCR beta sequencing to judge whether each TCR beta V gene segment behaved as functional or pseudogenic. Donor age, sex, ethnicity and CMV serostatus were collected together with the repertoire data. In a later genetic analysis, genome-wide SNP genotypes for about three fifths of the roughly 670 donors were used, and that subset was treated as a discovery cohort. All discovery cohort repertoires had been generated on a single sequencing platform. Class I and class II HLA loci were covered by the typing at four-digit resolution. The number of typed donors differed by locus: about 620-640 for A, B, C, DRB1 and DQB1; 500 to 550 for DQA1; 606 for DPA1; and about 470 for DPB1. Roughly five DR-DQ haplotypes were handled as single units for association and clustering, since linkage in the cohort was strong. Across approximately 400 genotyped donors of the cohort, an average of approximately 240,000 unique TCR beta nucleotide sequences per donor were sequenced, and around 20% of those sequences were non-productive. General study outcomes and caveats: In a later analysis, the rate of TCR association differed among HLA loci, with DRB1 alleles having the most associated TCRs and HLA-C alleles having the fewest. A few of the identified cytomegalovirus-associated TCR beta chains were confirmed in vitro to be specific for cytomegalovirus antigens. The sequencing pipeline was judged likely to have produced a cluster of highly shared sequence variants as a technical artifact. In a later analysis, most CMV-associated TCR beta chains were found to appear HLA-restricted, with HLA associations seemingly driven largely by CMV exposure. In an earlier analysis of some 500 of the donors, most TCR beta V segments appeared in productive rearrangements about 90% or about 30% of the time, broadly matching IMGT annotations. While some public TCRs were present in many individuals, most TCR sequences turned up only very rarely across donors. A further reported finding was that TCR beta sequences accurately predicted the HLA-A and HLA-B alleles for most subjects in the first cohort. A later analysis reported that several top co-occurrence clusters appeared linked to parvovirus B19, influenza, CMV and Epstein-Barr virus. Linkage disequilibrium might explain the correlated functional status among segregating V segments, but an unknown experimental factor could not be ruled out. Presence/absence analyses assumed roughly uniform sequencing depth across donors, an assumption that may not hold. An association between a missense DCLRE1C variant and V-gene and J-gene trimming of TCR beta chains was found in a later genetic analysis and replicated in an independent cohort. Cytomegalovirus status was reported to be diagnosed by the classifier with high specificity and sensitivity in both the original and validation cohorts. In a later analysis, HLA-associated TCR beta chains showed more clonal expansion and lower generation probabilities than non-associated chains that were equally common. The earlier analysis of approximately 560 of the donors excluded around 17 rarely observed V segments, including chromosome 9 orphons, because counts were too low. Some IMGT-functional V segments, including TRBV6-2 and TRBV6-3, could not be told apart with the 87-base-pair reads, so those segments were excluded. The cohort was sequenced for TCR beta chains only, and without alpha or paired-chain data the features that could be detected were limited. According to a later genetic analysis, donors in an Asian-associated ancestry cluster had fewer N-insertions in productive TCRs than the approximately 700-donor mean. The authors suggested that the approach could potentially be extended to other disease states and immunological phenotypes. Specific HLA alleles were associated with 18,000 or so TCR beta sequences at a false discovery rate of 0.05 in a later analysis. The study listed 150 to 200 TCR beta chains as associated with cytomegalovirus. Assigning TCR associations to individual alleles was difficult when HLA alleles, especially DR and DQ, strongly co-occurred. Immune exposure information for the cohort was limited to CMV serostatus. Because HLA typing was unavailable for some donors at each locus, only the typed subset was used in association tests.

In total, just over 650 healthy bone marrow donors made up the cohort. Cohort members were all nominally healthy when sampled, although unrecorded immune exposures were likely present. The donor tested CMV seronegative and was one of the 352 seronegative cohort members. Each donor provided a peripheral blood sample, and peripheral blood mononuclear cells were used for TCR beta sequencing. Genomic DNA was extracted from the blood cell samples with the Qiagen DNeasy Blood Extraction Kit. The library was built by means of the immunoSEQ multiplex PCR assay. For the multiplex PCR, a mixture combining 60 forward primers for TCR Vbeta segments and 13 reverse primers for TCR Jbeta segments was used. Amplification of the CDR3 region of rearranged TCR beta genes was performed with a multiplex PCR assay on genomic DNA. The amplified TCR beta libraries were sequenced on the Illumina HiSeq System as 87-base-pair reads. Per the original workflow: A later analysis counted approximately 76 million unique TCR beta chains across the 666 repertoires, and some 12 million of these chains were shared by at least two donors. A nearest-neighbor algorithm error-corrected the raw reads and collapsed the reads into unique sequences, merging closely related sequences to remove PCR and sequencing errors. V, D and J gene segments were assigned by aligning CDR3 sequences to IMGT reference sequences. For a sequence to be retained, at least a six-nucleotide match to both a V gene segment and a J gene segment was required. Rearrangements were classified as productive when the CDR3 lacked stop codons and remained in frame with V and J, and all other rearrangements were classified as non-productive. CDR3 was defined by IMGT convention, running from the second conserved V-encoded cysteine to the conserved J-encoded phenylalanine. The earlier analysis of some 580 of the donors excluded any sequence lacking an unambiguous match to a single V gene segment. In an earlier analysis of roughly 600 of the donors, a V segment was called functional when productive rearrangements were above 56.7%, and segregating when the standard deviation between donors exceeded 5%. To diagnose cytomegalovirus status from the catalog of TCR beta chain sequences, a statistical classification framework was built. A later analysis assigned V and J genes by comparing TCR nucleotide sequences with IMGT/GENE-DB human TR gene sequences. Using the TCRdist pipeline, a later analysis assigned CDR3 sequences along with most-parsimonious VDJ recombination scenarios. In a later analysis, each TCR beta chain was defined by its CDR3 amino acid sequence together with its V-gene family, and reads lacking a unique V-gene family were excluded. As a way to deal with suspected cross-contamination and a sequencing artifact, a later analysis dropped hundreds of nucleotide sequences that were highly shared and had low generation probability. In a later analysis, a clonal expansion index for each public chain was calculated from normalized within-repertoire ranks of inferred template counts. In a later analysis, generation probabilities were computed using a VDJ recombination model fitted to out-of-frame rearrangements, and the results were checked against IGoR. In a later analysis, hypergeometric tests were used to score TCR-TCR, TCR-HLA and TCR-CMV co-occurrence, with a repertoire-size bias correction applied to TCR pairs. False discovery rates were estimated in a later analysis by permuting HLA or CMV assignments 20 times. In a later analysis, co-occurring TCRs were grouped using DBSCAN, and TCRdist sequence similarity was added for clustering within HLA-allele-positive subsets. Co-occurrence clustering excluded repertoires with fewer than 30,000 or more than 120,000 public chains, plus five with anomalous nucleotide sharing. TCRdb took over this immuneACCESS table, retaining in-frame rearrangements with V and J assigned. Such tables are incomplete; in checked studies, under half of the missing clones stem from an unresolved V gene, and the remainder is unexplained. V and J calls and clone size come straight from that table; D and trimming were deduced from the DNA. This sample gives hundreds of thousands of clones in total; more than 60% of them show up just once. 1.8% of the sample is taken by the ten largest.

The CDR3, from cysteine to phenylalanine, totals 18 residues. Kept here is only the CDR3 DNA, which spans 54 bases and is read in frame from base 1. V is reduced by 3 bases and J by 0 bases, leaving a spacing of 15 bases between them. According to the germline V gene, CDR1 reads MGHRA and CDR2 reads YSYEKL. This clone was observed a few times. Its antigen is unknown. No qualities accompany the bases; no much larger clone lies one base away. This chain is built from TRBV4-1 and TRBJ2-6, with no confident D gene call. What was sequenced was PBMCs. The clonotype was recovered from a woman aged 25 to 39 in good health and CMV-seronegative. The CDR3 sequence is CASSQGPGLVSGANVLTF. The DNA is as follows: TGCGCCAGCAGCCAGGGTCCAGGATTAGTCTCTGGGGCCAACGTCCTGACTTTC.